This TCR beta chain was recovered during a study of T cells in localized non-small cell lung cancer. Study conclusions and caveats: Uninvolved adjacent lung had the highest recorded T cell clonality, with tumor below it.

Sequencing was performed with immunoSEQ multiplex PCR; in TCRdb, only in-frame clones are kept and a portion is missing. The data contain around 130,000 clones, approximately 88% of them seen just once; the ten biggest clones take up over 1.5%. From germline, CDR1 is MGHDK and CDR2 SYGVNS. There are 15 residues in the CDR3. V gave up 5 bases and J gave up 4 bases; unmatched junction bases: 9. Worth noting for this clone: What it binds is not known.

This chain uses TRBV25-1 with TRBJ2-3; 7 bases agree with TRBD2. Sequencing was performed on peripheral blood, taken before any cancer treatment. This receptor was identified in a female donor of 60 years or more with stage I lung adenocarcinoma. The chain's CDR3 is CASSLGLKSADTQYF. CDR3 bases: TGTGCCAGCAGTTTGGGACTAAAGAGCGCAGATACGCAGTATTTT.